Listed below are T cell receptor beta chains from one sample, sequenced in a study of blood T cell repertoires in COVID-19. TCRdb's table, derived via immunoSEQ multiplex PCR, lists solely in-frame clones and lacks some. The table records about 400,000 clones, 86% of them present only once. Sequenced sample: peripheral blood. The source is a woman aged 25 to 39 with active or convalescent COVID-19. The CDR3 runs from the conserved cysteine through the conserved F or W. The order of the fields is D gene, J gene, clone size, V gene, CDR3 DNA, CDR3 protein. D genes are given only for firm matches. Clone size is given for some rows only: seen once, a few or many times, or a class if the clone is expanded.

- TRBJ2-2 - TRBV5-8 TGTGCCAGCAGCTTTCAACCGGGAGACACCGGGGAGCTGTTTTTT CASSFQPGDTGELFF
TRBD2 TRBJ2-7 - TRBV7-2 TGTGCCAGCAGCTTAGTAGGGACTATATCAGACTTC CASSLVGTISDF
- TRBJ1-2 - TRBV6-5 TGTGCCCTCGGGGTCGACTATGGCTACACCTTC CALGVDYGYTF
- TRBJ2-2 - TRBV19 TGTGCCAGTATCGGTCGAGGGAGTGGGGCCGGGGAGCTGTTTTTT CASIGRGSGAGELFF
- TRBJ1-1 - TRBV5-1 TGCGCCAGCAGCTTGGAGTTCAGGAACACTGAAGCTTTCTTT CASSLEFRNTEAFF
- TRBJ2-2 - TRBV6-2/TRBV6-3 TGTGCCAGCAGCCCTTGGACGGAGGGGAACACCGGGGAGCTGTTTTTT CASSPWTEGNTGELFF
TRBD1 TRBJ1-5 - TRBV6-1 TGTGCCAGCAGTGGCCGCGGACAGGGCGACAATCAGCCCCAGCATTTT CASSGRGQGDNQPQHF
TRBD1 TRBJ2-1 - TRBV4-1 TGCGCCAGCAGCCACTGGGACAGGGGTCGGGGTGAGCAGTTCTTC CASSHWDRGRGEQFF
- TRBJ1-2 - TRBV6-5 TGTGCCAGCAGTTACTCCTATCAGGGGGGCTACACCTTC CASSYSYQGGYTF
TRBD1 TRBJ2-1 - TRBV6-5 TGTGCCAGCAGTTACCGGGACAGGCCGTTCTTC CASSYRDRPFF
- TRBJ1-2 - TRBV7-2 TGTGCCAGCAGCTTAGATCCACTCTATGGCTACACCTTC CASSLDPLYGYTF
TRBD1 TRBJ1-2 - TRBV29-1 TGCAGCGTGGGACAACGTGAGGGGGCACTTGGCTACACCTTC CSVGQREGALGYTF
- TRBJ1-3 - TRBV6-6 TGTGCCAGCAGTTACCCTACAAGCGACGGAAACACCATATATTTT CASSYPTSDGNTIYF
TRBD1 TRBJ1-1 - TRBV7-9 TGTGCCAGCAGCTGGGACAGGGGCGAAGCTTTCTTT CASSWDRGEAFF
TRBD1 TRBJ1-2 - TRBV5-1 TGCGCCAGCAGCTTGGCCTTCAGGACAGGGGACGACGGCTACACCTTC CASSLAFRTGDDGYTF
- TRBJ2-7 - TRBV4-2 TGTGCCAGCAGCCAAGTCCCCAGGGACGAGCAGTACTTC CASSQVPRDEQYF
TRBD1 TRBJ1-4 - TRBV19 TGTGCCAGTAGTGACGGGACAGGGCCCGCAACTAATGAAAAACTGTTTTTT CASSDGTGPATNEKLFF
TRBD1 TRBJ1-1 - TRBV5-6 TGTGCCAGCAGCTACCAGGGGGGAACAGGTGAAGCTTTCTTT CASSYQGGTGEAFF
TRBD1 TRBJ2-7 - TRBV7-6 TGTGCCAGCAGCTTAATGGTCGGACAGGGAAACGACGAGCAGTACTTC CASSLMVGQGNDEQYF
TRBD1 TRBJ2-6 - TRBV6-6 TGTGCCAGCAGAACAGGGGGCGCTGGGGCCAACGTCCTGACTTTC CASRTGGAGANVLTF
TRBD2 TRBJ2-7 - TRBV18 TGTGCCAGCTCACCCTCCGGGGCGGGGGGGGAGCAGTACTTC CASSPSGAGGEQYF
TRBD2 TRBJ2-3 - TRBV3-1/TRBV3-2 TGTGCCAGCAGCCAAGGGCTAGCGGGAGGGCCTACAGATACGCAGTATTTT CASSQGLAGGPTDTQYF
- TRBJ2-1 - TRBV29-1 TGCAGCGGTCCAGAACCGGGATTTACCTACAATGAGCAGTTCTTC CSGPEPGFTYNEQFF
TRBD2 TRBJ2-1 - TRBV14 TGTGCCAGCAGCCAAGAACTTCCAGCGGGAGTGTGGAATGAGCAGTTCTTC CASSQELPAGVWNEQFF
- TRBJ1-2 - TRBV10-3 TGTGCCATCAGTGAAGGGGGAAAACTCAAGGACAGCTATGGCTACACCTTC CAISEGGKLKDSYGYTF
- TRBJ1-3 once TRBV27 TGTGCCAGCAGTTTATCTGTTAGGGAGGCTGGAAACACCATATATTTT CASSLSVREAGNTIYF
TRBD1 TRBJ2-3 - TRBV28 TGTGCCAGCAGTCCCGGGACAGGGGGCCCAGATACGCAGTATTTT CASSPGTGGPDTQYF
TRBD1 TRBJ1-2 - TRBV19 TGTGCCAGTAGTGGACAGGGTTATGGCTACACCTTC CASSGQGYGYTF
TRBD2 TRBJ2-1 - TRBV14 TGTGCCAGCAGCCCGATCAGCGTAGCGGGGAGCAGCTCCTACAATGAGCAGTTCTTC CASSPISVAGSSSYNEQFF
- TRBJ1-1 - TRBV3-1/TRBV3-2 TGTGCCAGCAGCCAAGCTGGCGGGCTGAACACTGAAGCTTTCTTT CASSQAGGLNTEAFF
TRBD1 TRBJ1-2 - TRBV3-1/TRBV3-2 TGTGCCAGCAGCCAAGGGACAGGGGGCTATGGCTACACCTTC CASSQGTGGYGYTF
- TRBJ2-1 once TRBV13 TGTGCCAGCAGCTTAGGAATAGCCGTAGAGTTCTTC CASSLGIAVEFF
- TRBJ1-3 - TRBV6-5 TGTGCCACCCGGGGACATCGTGGAAACACCATATATTTT CATRGHRGNTIYF
- TRBJ1-6 - TRBV11-3 TGTGCCAGCAGCCACCCCCGACTGCTCTATAATTCACCCCTCCACTTT CASSHPRLLYNSPLHF
- TRBJ1-5 few TRBV2 TGTGCCAGCAGTGGGGGGGGGTTGCAGCCCCAGCATTTT CASSGGGLQPQHF
- TRBJ2-3 - TRBV7-9 TGTGCCAGCAGCGAAAGCTCAGATACGCAGTATTTT CASSESSDTQYF
TRBD1 TRBJ1-5 once TRBV6-5 TGTGCCAGCAGGAGGACAGGGGGTCAGCCCCAGCATTTT CASRRTGGQPQHF
TRBD1 TRBJ1-5 - TRBV19 TGTGCCAGTACCATGACAGGGATGGGAAGCAATCAGCCCCAGCATTTT CASTMTGMGSNQPQHF
- TRBJ2-7 few TRBV14 TGTGCCAGCAGCCAAGCTTTCGAGCAGTACTTC CASSQAFEQYF
- TRBJ1-1 - TRBV29-1 TGCAGCGTCTTCAGGGAAAACACTGAAGCTTTCTTT CSVFRENTEAFF
- TRBJ1-1 - TRBV4-1 TGCGCCAGCAGCCATCAGCGGGGGAGTGCCACTGAAGCTTTCTTT CASSHQRGSATEAFF
- TRBJ1-1 - TRBV5-1 TGCGCCAGCCATGACAGCATGAACACTGAAGCTTTCTTT CASHDSMNTEAFF
TRBD2 TRBJ2-3 - TRBV7-9 TGTGCCAGCAGCCCAGCGGGGACGAGCACAGATACGCAGTATTTT CASSPAGTSTDTQYF
TRBD1 TRBJ1-1 - TRBV6-5 TGTGCCAGCAGTAAGACAGGGAGGACTGAAGCTTTCTTT CASSKTGRTEAFF
- TRBJ1-1 - TRBV27 TGTGCCAGCAGACCTTCAGGGGTCAGCACTGAAGCTTTCTTT CASRPSGVSTEAFF
TRBD1 TRBJ2-5 - TRBV5-1 TGCGCCAGCAGCGAACAGGGGCCCGAAGAGACCCAGTACTTC CASSEQGPEETQYF
- TRBJ2-1 - TRBV7-9 TGTGCCAGCAGCTTAAAGGTTCCGGGGGAGAATGAGCAGTTCTTC CASSLKVPGENEQFF
TRBD2 TRBJ2-7 - TRBV27 TGTGCCAGCAGTTTACTAGCGGTCTACCCCCTAAGCTCCTACGAGCAGTACTTC CASSLLAVYPLSSYEQYF
TRBD1 TRBJ1-1 once TRBV19 TGTGCCAGTCGACAGGGGTGGGACACTGAAGCTTTCTTT CASRQGWDTEAFF
- TRBJ1-2 - TRBV4-1 TGCGCCAGCAGCCAAGATAGAGTTCCGTATGGCTACACCTTC CASSQDRVPYGYTF
TRBD1 TRBJ1-2 - TRBV9 TGTGCCAGCAGCGTCCCGGGACAGGGGGTGAAGAACTATGGCTACACCTTC CASSVPGQGVKNYGYTF
- TRBJ1-1 - TRBV2 TGTGCCAGCAACCGGGTTTTGAACACTGAAGCTTTCTTT CASNRVLNTEAFF
TRBD1 TRBJ2-5 - TRBV5-1 TGCGCCAGCAGCCGGACAGGGGGAGAGACCCAGTACTTC CASSRTGGETQYF
- TRBJ1-2 - TRBV7-9 TGTGCCAGCAGCTTAGAGGGCAGGGTTCCTGGCTACACCTTC CASSLEGRVPGYTF